This T cell receptor (beta chain) is from a study of T cell responses to AZD1222 COVID-19 vaccine. The V and J ends lost 1 base and 1 base, in that order; junction bases with no gene match: 3. Germline CDR1 and CDR2: SGHTA and FQGTGA. The CDR3 totals 16 residues. Sequencing was performed with immunoSEQ multiplex PCR; in TCRdb, only in-frame clones are kept and a portion is missing. The sample has about 73,000 clones, 85% to 90% seen once; the top ten hold about a tenth. Concerning this clone: Its antigen is undetermined.

Second-dose intervals of approximately 4 or approximately 12 weeks were pooled. Study-level findings and limits: Epitopes outside B.1.351 and B.1.1.7 mutated regions reportedly drew nearly half of spike TCRs. White British donors predominated, females outnumbered males, and clonal diversity was possibly underestimated.

This clonotype was sampled from an adult who received the AZD1222 COVID-19 vaccine. The material sequenced was peripheral blood, taken 28 days after the second AZD1222 dose. This chain joins TRBV7-3 and TRBJ2-3; TRBD2 matches 9 bases. The DNA for the CDR3 is TGTGCCAGCAGCTTAAGTAGCGGGGGACGCACAGATACGCAGTATTTT. As protein: CASSLSSGGRTDTQYF.